Presented here are 28 T cell receptor beta chains from one specimen sequenced in a study of T cells after yellow fever vaccination. TCRdb reprocessed the 5' RACE reads with MiXCR, giving one entry per CDR3 protein. The sample holds over 45,000 distinct CDR3 sequences, approximately 5.5% seen once. The sequenced sample was PBMCs, either bulk or a sorted T-cell subset (CD4+, CD8+, memory, or dextramer-sorted; not recorded which), obtained on the day of the yellow fever booster vaccination. The receptors derive from a man aged 18-30 years who received the YFV17D yellow fever vaccine.

The V and J genes are TRBV7-9 and TRBJ1-6; 9 bases match TRBD1. CDR1 and CDR2 (germline): SEHNR, FQNEAQ (reference sequence). CDR3 length: 16 amino acids. With V trimmed by 5 bases and J by 11 bases, 13 bases remained unmatched. CDR3 amino acids: CASSPGPGTGSPPLHF. The CDR3 DNA reads as TGTGCCAGCAGCCCCGGGCCCGGGACAGGGTCCCCACCCCTCCACTTT. Together with reference TRBV7-9 and TRBJ1-6, the CDR3 gives the full variable domain: DTGVSQNPRHKITKRGQNVTFRCDPISEHNRLYWYRQTLGQGPEFLTYFQNEAQLEKSRLLSDRFSAERPKGSFSTLEIQRTEQGDSAMYLCASSPGPGTGSPPLHFGNGTRLTVT.

This clonotype was detected ten times or more. The chain uses TRBV11-2 and TRBJ2-7; D could derive from TRBD1 or TRBD2 (5 bases each). Looked up from germline, CDR1 is SGHAT and CDR2 is FQNNGV. V was trimmed by 2 bases and J by 4 bases, leaving 12 bases between them. This CDR3 comprises 14 residues. The CDR3 region has the DNA TGTGCCAGCAGCTTATCGAAGGGACGGTACGAGCAGTACTTC. It translates to CASSLSKGRYEQYF.

This clonotype showed up many times. V usage is TRBV12-3 or TRBV12-4 and J usage is TRBJ2-5, with 7 bases matching TRBD2. The ends lost 3 bases at V and 4 bases at J; junction bases unmatched: 2. The CDR3 sequence is 13 residues long. This CDR3 is CASSFGGIETQYF. The CDR3, as DNA: TGTGCCAGCAGTTTCGGGGGGATAGAGACCCAGTACTTC.

This clonotype appeared many times. The V and J genes are TRBV12-3 or TRBV12-4 and TRBJ2-1; D might be TRBD2 (5 bases). Trimming cost V 1 base and J 8 bases, with 12 bases left between them. This CDR3 is built from 14 residues. CDR3 protein: CASSLVLGGDEQFF. The DNA for the CDR3 is TGTGCCAGCAGTTTAGTTCTTGGAGGTGATGAGCAGTTCTTC.

This clonotype was seen many times. The chain uses TRBV19 and TRBJ1-1; D might be TRBD1 (5 bases). The germline V gene encodes CDR1 LNHDA and CDR2 SQIVND (reference sequence). V lost 7 bases, J lost 4 bases, and 10 bases lay in between. CDR3 length equals 12 residues. In DNA form, the CDR3 reads TGTGCCAGTACCCGTGGGGGCACTGAAGCTTTCTTT. This gives the protein CASTRGGTEAFF.

This clonotype was observed a handful of times. This chain uses TRBV5-6 with TRBJ2-7; 8 bases align to TRBD1. CDR3 length: 16 residues. Germline V gene data show CDR1 as SGHDT and CDR2 as YYEEEE. V was pared by 1 base and J by 5 bases, with 11 bases of the junction left unmatched. CDR3 coding DNA: TGTGCCAGCAGCTTGTTTTTATCGGACAGGGCGGACGAGCAGTACTTC. This gives the protein CASSLFLSDRADEQYF.

This clonotype has just a few counts. The CDR3 spells CASSHFVQGAAETQYF. For the CDR3, the DNA is TGTGCCAGCAGTCACTTCGTTCAGGGGGCGGCTGAGACCCAGTACTTC. V and J are TRBV6-2 or TRBV6-3 and TRBJ2-5, with TRBD1 matching over 8 bases. The CDR3 totals 16 residues. V lost 5 bases to trimming and J lost 5 bases; unmatched junction nucleotides: 13. Germline lookup yields CDR1 MNHEY and CDR2 SVGEGT.

The gene calls are TRBV7-9 and TRBJ2-5; 10 bases fit TRBD2. Looked up from germline, CDR1 is SEHNR and CDR2 is FQNEAQ (reference sequence). Trimming removed 5 bases from V and 5 bases from J; junction bases left unmatched: 8. The CDR3 is 15 amino acids. The CDR3 DNA reads as TGTGCCAGCAGCGAATTGTCTAGCGGGGGTGAGACCCAGTACTTC. It translates to CASSELSSGGETQYF. Supplemented by reference TRBV7-9 and TRBJ2-5, the full variable domain reads DTGVSQNPRHKITKRGQNVTFRCDPISEHNRLYWYRQTLGQGPEFLTYFQNEAQLEKSRLLSDRFSAERPKGSFSTLEIQRTEQGDSAMYLCASSELSSGGETQYFGPGTRLLVL.

This clonotype was seen repeatedly, ten times or more. V and J are TRBV5-4 and TRBJ1-2; 10 positions agree with TRBD1. Per germline, CDR1 SGHNT and CDR2 YYREEE (reference sequence). This CDR3 contains 14 residues. V shed 4 bases, J shed 6 bases, and the junction held 6 bases outside the gene matches. CDR3 bases: TGTGCCAGCAGCCCGACAGGGGGCCTCGATGGCTACACCTTC. Protein: CASSPTGGLDGYTF.

This clonotype appeared many times. The CDR3 coding sequence is TGCGCCAGCAGCGGGTCCGGGGTAGTCAATTCACCCCTCCACTTT. This gives the protein CASSGSGVVNSPLHF. The chain links TRBV5-1 to TRBJ1-6; no definite D call. The CDR3 runs to 15 residues. Per germline, CDR1 SGHRS and CDR2 YFSETQ. V lost 4 bases to trimming and J lost 7 bases, with 15 bases between them.

This clonotype has more than one count but fewer than ten. The chain couples TRBV27 to TRBJ1-4, with 7 positions matching TRBD1. CDR1 MNHEY and CDR2 SMNVEV come from the germline V gene (reference sequence). Trimming at V came to 5 bases and at J to 7 bases, leaving 7 bases not matched to a gene. CDR3 length: 14 residues. DNA of the CDR3: TGTGCCAGCAGTAACAGGGGAGGCGGTGAAAAACTGTTTTTT. Translation gives CASSNRGGGEKLFF. The whole variable domain, filled in from reference TRBV27 and TRBJ1-4, reads EAQVTQNPRYLITVTGKKLTVTCSQNMNHEYMSWYRQDPGLGLRQIYYSMNVEVTDKGDVPEGYKVSRKEKRNFPLILESPSPNQTSLYFCASSNRGGGEKLFFGSGTQLSVL.

This clonotype was seen only a few times. V gene TRBV12-3 or TRBV12-4 combines with J gene TRBJ1-4, with 7 bases aligning to TRBD1. The CDR3 sequence is 14 residues long. V dropped 10 bases and J dropped 6; count of bases not matched to a gene: 11. CDR3 region: CATTGAGMDEKLFF. The CDR3 nucleotides are TGTGCCACTACAGGGGCTGGTATGGATGAAAAACTGTTTTTT.

DNA for the CDR3: TGTGCCAGCAGCTTGGCGCGGGACAGCAGGCTGAACACTGAAGCTTTCTTT. As protein: CASSLARDSRLNTEAFF. V gene TRBV5-5 combines with J gene TRBJ1-1; 7 bases line up with TRBD1. The length of the CDR3 is 17 residues. CDR1 and CDR2 (germline): SGHKS, YYEKEE (reference sequence). The V and J ends lost 0 bases and 0 bases, in that order; junction bases with no gene match: 8.

Notes on this clonotype: Just one base apart from a much larger clone, this may be a read error. Here the CDR3 omits its conserved ending phenylalanine or tryptophan, so a read error is the likely source. This sequence joins TRBV7-9 and TRBJ2-3; tentatively, D is TRBD2 (5 bases). This CDR3 is built from 13 residues. Germline CDR1 SEHNR, CDR2 FQNEAQ (reference sequence). The V and J ends lost 7 bases and 1 base respectively, with 9 bases between them. CDR3 protein: CASNGVGTDTQYL. The CDR3 DNA reads as TGTGCCAGCAACGGGGTGGGCACAGATACGCAGTATTTG.

This clonotype has more than one count but fewer than ten. The CDR3 nucleotides are TGTGCCAGCAGCTTAGGAGGACGACTACAAGAGACCCAGTACTTC. This sequence encodes CASSLGGRLQETQYF. The chain carries TRBV7-9 and TRBJ2-5, with D possibly matching TRBD2 (5 bases). The V end lost 1 base, the J end lost 2 bases, and 11 bases lay between the germline ends. Germline assignment: CDR1 SEHNR and CDR2 FQNEAQ (reference sequence). This CDR3 spans 15 amino acids.

This clonotype was observed a few times. The CDR3 region has the DNA TGTGCCACCAGCGACTTAGACAGGGGCAATACGCAGTATTTT. Its protein product is CATSDLDRGNTQYF. The V and J genes are TRBV24-1 and TRBJ2-3; 8 bases match TRBD1. Per germline, CDR1 KGHDR and CDR2 SFDVKD. The CDR3 loop spans 14 amino acids. The J segment lost 7 bases and the V segment lost 7 bases, leaving 9 bases of the junction unmatched.

In this sample, this clonotype turned up many times. The chain uses TRBV27 and TRBJ2-5; D perhaps matches TRBD1 (5 bases). V lost 6 bases and J lost 4, with 24 bases in between. There are 17 residues in the CDR3. The germline V gene has CDR1 MNHEY and CDR2 SMNVEV (reference sequence). The CDR3 DNA reads as TGTGCCAGCAGGACCACCCTTTTACAGGCGAAGGGAGAGACCCAGTACTTC. Residues: CASRTTLLQAKGETQYF.

This clonotype showed up just a few times. This sequence joins TRBV3-1 and TRBJ1-2, with D perhaps matching TRBD1 (6 bases). CDR1 is LGHDT and CDR2 is YNNKEL in the germline V gene (reference sequence). The CDR3 runs 14 residues. V was clipped by 3 bases and J by 6 bases, with 14 bases between them. Here the CDR3 DNA reads TGTGCCAGCAGCCAGTGGGGGCCCGGGGATGGCTACACCTTC. It specifies CASSQWGPGDGYTF.

The sample holds many counts of this clonotype. V usage is TRBV7-9 and J usage is TRBJ2-3; 11 nucleotides align to TRBD1. CDR3 length: 15 amino acids. Germline values: CDR1 SEHNR, CDR2 FQNEAQ (reference sequence). J lost 4 bases, V lost 5 bases, and 5 bases had no gene match. The DNA for the CDR3 is TGTGCCAGCAGCAACGGACAGGGGGCCGCAGATACGCAGTATTTT. It codes for CASSNGQGAADTQYF.

This clonotype was seen at least ten times. The J gene is TRBJ2-3, the V gene TRBV9; the D gene is possibly TRBD2 (5 bases). Germline loops: CDR1 SGDLS, CDR2 YYNGEE. V shed 0 bases and J shed 2 bases, with 10 bases lying between them. This CDR3 is 15 amino acids long. CDR3 DNA: TGTGCCAGCAGCGTAGCCAGCGGTCTCACAGATACGCAGTATTTT. The encoded protein is CASSVASGLTDTQYF.

This rearrangement joins TRBV10-3 to TRBJ1-3, with a tentative D call TRBD1 (6 bases). Germline V gene sequence: CDR1 ENHRY, CDR2 SYGVKD. Trimming removed 5 bases at V and 0 bases at J, with 17 bases between. The CDR3 has 17 residues. CDR3 in DNA: TGTGCCATCAGTCCTCCGGACAGACCAAACTCTGGAAACACCATATATTTT. Translating gives CAISPPDRPNSGNTIYF.

The chain carries TRBV14 and TRBJ2-7; D not resolved. The V gene lost 1 base and the J gene lost 6 bases, with 10 bases spanning the gap. This CDR3 is 13 amino acids long. Per germline, CDR1 SGHDN and CDR2 FVKESK. The CDR3 sequence: CASSQVRGAEQYF. CDR3 coding DNA: TGTGCCAGCAGCCAAGTGCGAGGAGCCGAGCAGTACTTC.

Ten or more counts support this clonotype. This rearrangement joins TRBV10-3 to TRBJ2-7; D is possibly TRBD1 (5 bases). CDR3 length: 14 residues. From germline, CDR1 is ENHRY and CDR2 SYGVKD. V lost 0 bases to trimming and J lost 1 base, with 7 bases between them. CDR3 DNA sequence: TGTGCCATCAGTGAGTCTCAGGGTTCCTACGAGCAGTACGTC. Protein sequence: CAISESQGSYEQYV.

This sequence joins TRBV9 and TRBJ2-7; D uncertain. The ends were cut back, 0 bases at V and 0 bases at J, with 7 bases in the middle. The CDR3 runs to 14 residues. The V gene's germline CDR1 is SGDLS and CDR2 YYNGEE. The DNA for the CDR3 is TGTGCCAGCAGCGTAGGGGCTAACTCCTACGAGCAGTACTTC. This sequence encodes CASSVGANSYEQYF.

This clonotype came up many times. The chain carries TRBV25-1 and TRBJ1-6; possibly TRBD1 for D (6 bases). Germline V gene data show CDR1 as MGHDK and CDR2 as SYGVNS. The CDR3 is 15 residues long. V lost 6 bases and J 10 bases, leaving 19 bases between the germline ends. The CDR3 loop reads CASRAETGGTSPLHF. CDR3 in DNA: TGTGCCAGCAGAGCCGAGACAGGCGGTACCTCACCCCTCCACTTT.

This clonotype was seen repeatedly, ten times or more. V and J are TRBV29-1 and TRBJ1-1, with D uncertain. The CDR3 covers 11 residues. Germline CDR1 reads SQVTM; CDR2 reads ANQGSEA. V lost 5 bases and J lost 4, with 8 bases in between. The CDR3 region has the DNA TGCAGCGTTCAGTTGAGCACTGAAGCTTTCTTT. Translating gives CSVQLSTEAFF.

This clonotype has ten or more counts. The chain is built from TRBV6-5 and TRBJ2-6, with D possibly TRBD1 on 5 matching bases. CDR3 length equals 17 residues. Trimming left V 0 bases short and J 0 bases short, with 9 bases between. CDR1 and CDR2 (germline): MNHEY, SVGAGI. The CDR3 coding sequence is TGTGCCAGCAGTTACTCAGACAGCAGCTCTGGGGCCAACGTCCTGACTTTC. Protein: CASSYSDSSSGANVLTF.

This clonotype has more than one count but fewer than ten. The V and J genes are TRBV25-1 and TRBJ1-1; tentatively, D is TRBD1 (5 bases). This CDR3 is 14 amino acids long. With 4 bases removed from V and 5 bases from J, the gap between germline ends came to 14 bases. Germline V CDR1 and CDR2: MGHDK, SYGVNS. CDR3 nucleotides: TGTGCCAGCAGTGCGTTGGATAGGGGTACTGAAGCTTTCTTT. It specifies CASSALDRGTEAFF.